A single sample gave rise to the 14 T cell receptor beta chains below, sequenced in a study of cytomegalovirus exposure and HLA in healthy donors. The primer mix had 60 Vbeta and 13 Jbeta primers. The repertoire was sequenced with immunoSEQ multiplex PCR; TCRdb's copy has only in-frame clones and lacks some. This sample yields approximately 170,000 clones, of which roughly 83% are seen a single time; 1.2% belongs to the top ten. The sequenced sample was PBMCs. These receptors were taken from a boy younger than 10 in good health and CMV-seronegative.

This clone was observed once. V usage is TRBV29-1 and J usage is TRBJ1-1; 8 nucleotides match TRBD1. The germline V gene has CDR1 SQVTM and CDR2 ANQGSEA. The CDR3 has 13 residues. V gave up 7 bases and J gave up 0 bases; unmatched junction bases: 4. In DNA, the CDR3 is TGCAGCGCCGGACAGGGATTGAACACTGAAGCTTTCTTT. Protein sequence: CSAGQGLNTEAFF.

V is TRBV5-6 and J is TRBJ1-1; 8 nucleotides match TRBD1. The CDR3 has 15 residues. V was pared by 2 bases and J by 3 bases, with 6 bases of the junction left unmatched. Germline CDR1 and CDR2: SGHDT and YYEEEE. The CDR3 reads CASSLGQGAYTEAFF. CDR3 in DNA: TGTGCCAGCAGCTTAGGGCAGGGGGCGTACACTGAAGCTTTCTTT.

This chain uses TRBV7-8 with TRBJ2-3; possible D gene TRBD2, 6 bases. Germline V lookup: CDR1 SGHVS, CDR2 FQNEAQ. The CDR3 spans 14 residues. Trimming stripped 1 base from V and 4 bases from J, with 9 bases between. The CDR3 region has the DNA TGTGCCAGCAGCTTAGGACTAGAGTCAGATACGCAGTATTTT. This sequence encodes CASSLGLESDTQYF.

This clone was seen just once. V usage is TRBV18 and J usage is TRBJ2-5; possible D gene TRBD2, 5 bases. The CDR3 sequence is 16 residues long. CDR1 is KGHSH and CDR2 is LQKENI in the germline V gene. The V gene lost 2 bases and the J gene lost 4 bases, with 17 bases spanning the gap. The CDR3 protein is CASSPVAGTLPETQYF. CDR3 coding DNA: TGTGCCAGCTCACCAGTTGCGGGTACCCTCCCAGAGACCCAGTACTTC.

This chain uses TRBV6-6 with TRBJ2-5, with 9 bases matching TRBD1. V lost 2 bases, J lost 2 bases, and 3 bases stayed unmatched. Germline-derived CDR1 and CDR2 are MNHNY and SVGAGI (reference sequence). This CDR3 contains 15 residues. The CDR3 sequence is CASSYEDRGQETQYF. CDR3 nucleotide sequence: TGTGCCAGCAGTTACGAGGACAGGGGTCAAGAGACCCAGTACTTC.

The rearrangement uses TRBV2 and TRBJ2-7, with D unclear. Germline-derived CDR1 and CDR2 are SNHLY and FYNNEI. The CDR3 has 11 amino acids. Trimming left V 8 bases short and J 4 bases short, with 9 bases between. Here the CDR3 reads CASEILYEQYF. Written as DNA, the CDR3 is TGTGCCAGCGAGATACTGTACGAGCAGTACTTC.

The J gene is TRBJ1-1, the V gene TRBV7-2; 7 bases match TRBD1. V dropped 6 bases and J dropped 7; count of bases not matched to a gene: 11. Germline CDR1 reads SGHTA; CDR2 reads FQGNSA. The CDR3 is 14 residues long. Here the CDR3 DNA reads TGTGCCAGCAGAATGGACCGGGACAGCAATGAAGCTTTCTTT. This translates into CASRMDRDSNEAFF.

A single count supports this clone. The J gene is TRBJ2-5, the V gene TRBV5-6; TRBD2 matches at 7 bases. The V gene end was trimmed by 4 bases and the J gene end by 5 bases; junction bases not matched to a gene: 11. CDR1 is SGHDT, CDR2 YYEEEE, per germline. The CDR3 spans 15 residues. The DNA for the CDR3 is TGTGCCAGCAGCCTTGACACTAGCGTGATTGAGACCCAGTACTTC. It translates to CASSLDTSVIETQYF.

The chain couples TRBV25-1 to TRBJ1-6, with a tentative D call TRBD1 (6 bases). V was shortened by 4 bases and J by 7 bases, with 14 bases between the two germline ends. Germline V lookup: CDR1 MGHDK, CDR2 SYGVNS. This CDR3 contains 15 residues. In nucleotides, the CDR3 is TGTGCCAGCAGTGTTGGGGGGGCGAGGAATTCACCCCTCCACTTT. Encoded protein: CASSVGGARNSPLHF.

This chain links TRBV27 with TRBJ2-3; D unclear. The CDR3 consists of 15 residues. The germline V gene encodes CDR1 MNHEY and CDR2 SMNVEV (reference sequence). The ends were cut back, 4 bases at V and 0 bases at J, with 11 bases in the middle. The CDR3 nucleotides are TGTGCCAGCAGTTCAAGCCGTCTGAGCACAGATACGCAGTATTTT. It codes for CASSSSRLSTDTQYF.

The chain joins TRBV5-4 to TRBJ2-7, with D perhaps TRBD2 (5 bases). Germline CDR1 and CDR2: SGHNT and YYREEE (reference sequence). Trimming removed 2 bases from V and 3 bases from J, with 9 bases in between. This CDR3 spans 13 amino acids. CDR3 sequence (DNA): TGTGCCAGCAGCTTTGACGGGAACTACGAGCAGTACTTC. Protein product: CASSFDGNYEQYF. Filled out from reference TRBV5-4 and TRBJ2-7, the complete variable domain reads ETGVTQSPTHLIKTRGQQVTLRCSSQSGHNTVSWYQQALGQGPQFIFQYYREEENGRGNFPPRFSGLQFPNYSSELNVNALELDDSALYLCASSFDGNYEQYFGPGTRLTVT.

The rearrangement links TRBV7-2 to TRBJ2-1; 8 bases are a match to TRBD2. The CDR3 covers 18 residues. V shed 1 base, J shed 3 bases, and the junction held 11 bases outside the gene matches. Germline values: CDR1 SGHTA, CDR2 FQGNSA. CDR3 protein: CASSLVSGLAGSYNEQFF. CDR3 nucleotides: TGTGCCAGCAGCTTAGTCTCCGGACTAGCAGGTAGCTACAATGAGCAGTTCTTC.

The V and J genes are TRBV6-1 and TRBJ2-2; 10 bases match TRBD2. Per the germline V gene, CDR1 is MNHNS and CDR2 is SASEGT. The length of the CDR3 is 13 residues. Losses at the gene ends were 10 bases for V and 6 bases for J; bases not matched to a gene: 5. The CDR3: CATLAGTAGELFF. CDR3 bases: TGTGCCACACTAGCGGGGACGGCCGGGGAGCTGTTTTTT.

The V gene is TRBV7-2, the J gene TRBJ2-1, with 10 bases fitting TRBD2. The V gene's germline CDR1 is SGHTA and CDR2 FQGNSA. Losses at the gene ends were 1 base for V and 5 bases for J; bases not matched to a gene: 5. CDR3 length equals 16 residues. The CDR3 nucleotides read TGTGCCAGCAGCTTAGTTCCGCTAGCGGGAGACAATGAGCAGTTCTTC. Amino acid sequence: CASSLVPLAGDNEQFF.